The 28 T cell receptor beta chains in this list originate from one sample, sequenced in a study of long-term antiretroviral therapy in people with HIV. Run at survey level, the immunoSEQ assay was version v3.0. Measured with immunoSEQ multiplex PCR; TCRdb has only the in-frame clones, and not every one. Among over 30,000 clones listed, roughly 87% were seen once. The material sequenced was unsorted PBMCs, taken 1 year after starting antiretroviral therapy. The receptor source for this set is a man between 18 and 35 years old with HIV.

This sequence joins TRBV4-3 and TRBJ2-7; 7 bases match TRBD2. V shed 0 bases and J 3 bases; nucleotides not matched to a gene: 5. In germline, CDR1 is LGHNA, CDR2 YSLEER. The CDR3 consists of 15 residues. Here the CDR3 DNA reads TGCGCCAGCAGCCAAGAGGCTAGCGGAAACTACGAGCAGTACTTC. Its protein is CASSQEASGNYEQYF.

This clone turned up a few times. J is TRBJ2-7 and V is TRBV5-4, with no clear D. Trimming removed 1 base at V and 3 bases at J, with 5 bases between. The germline CDR1 and CDR2 sequences are SGHNT and YYREEE (reference sequence). The length of the CDR3 is 12 residues. The CDR3 region is CASSLTGYEQYF. As DNA, the CDR3 is TGTGCCAGCAGCTTGACCGGCTACGAGCAGTACTTC.

The CDR3 sequence is CASSPPGRTYNEQFF. CDR3 nucleotide sequence: TGTGCCAGCTCACCCCCGGGACGGACATACAATGAGCAGTTCTTC. V gene TRBV18 combines with J gene TRBJ2-1; D possibly uses TRBD1 or TRBD2 (5 bases each). This CDR3 region has 15 residues. The V gene lost 3 bases and the J gene lost 4 bases, with 13 bases spanning the gap. Germline V gene lookup returns CDR1 KGHSH and CDR2 LQKENI.

The V gene is TRBV11-2, the J gene TRBJ2-7, with unresolved D. This CDR3 is 13 amino acids long. Trimming pared 1 base from V and 3 bases from J, leaving 7 bases between. The germline V gene encodes CDR1 SGHAT and CDR2 FQNNGV. CDR3 sequence reads: CASSLGPGYEQYF. CDR3 DNA: TGTGCCAGCAGCTTAGGGCCAGGCTACGAGCAGTACTTC.

The gene calls are TRBV6-5 and TRBJ1-1; D may be TRBD1 (5 bases). The germline gives CDR1 MNHEY, CDR2 SVGAGI. This CDR3 is 15 amino acids long. V lost 2 bases, J lost 10 bases, and 20 bases lay in between. CDR3 DNA sequence: TGTGCCAGCAGTTACAAGAAGTTCAGGGCCTTAGTAGCTTTCTTT. Amino acids: CASSYKKFRALVAFF.

This clone came up a few times. The chain uses TRBV5-5 and TRBJ1-2; 7 bases fit TRBD1. The CDR3 is made up of 16 amino acids. V gave up 0 bases and J gave up 3 bases; unmatched junction bases: 8. Germline V gene lookup returns CDR1 SGHKS and CDR2 YYEKEE (reference sequence). CDR3 amino acids: CASSLAMTGWDYGYTF. In DNA form, the CDR3 reads TGTGCCAGCAGCTTGGCCATGACAGGGTGGGACTATGGCTACACCTTC.

This chain joins TRBV6-6 and TRBJ2-7; D not resolved. The CDR3 loop spans 12 amino acids. Germline CDR1 and CDR2: MNHNY and SVGAGI (reference sequence). V was cut by 5 bases and J by 0 bases, with 5 bases left in between. CDR3 amino acids: CASSLSSYEQYF. The CDR3 DNA reads TGTGCCAGCAGTCTTAGCTCCTACGAGCAGTACTTC.

This clone showed up just once. V usage is TRBV27 and J usage is TRBJ2-7, with 9 bases that match TRBD2. The CDR3 extends over 14 amino acids. J gave up 3 bases and V 5 bases, and 5 bases lay outside the gene matches. In germline, CDR1 is MNHEY, CDR2 SMNVEV (reference sequence). The DNA of the CDR3 is TGTGCCAGCAGTCTCCGACTAGCGGACTACGAGCAGTACTTC. Translation gives CASSLRLADYEQYF.

The chain joins TRBV7-2 to TRBJ2-7, with a weak D call TRBD1 (7 bases). Germline CDR1 SGHTA, CDR2 FQGNSA. The V end was cut by 2 bases, the J end by 4 bases, with 24 bases between. The CDR3 has 18 residues. In nucleotides, the CDR3 is TGTGCCAGCAGCTTATCAGGAGGGGGCGAATTATTCTCGTACGAGCAGTACTTC. Its translation is CASSLSGGGELFSYEQYF.

The chain joins TRBV6-5 to TRBJ2-7, with D perhaps matching TRBD2 (5 bases). Trimming took 0 bases from V and 0 from J, leaving 12 bases between them. Germline CDR1 MNHEY, CDR2 SVGAGI. There are 16 residues in the CDR3. The CDR3 DNA reads as TGTGCCAGCAGTTACTCGAACGGGGATGCCTCCTACGAGCAGTACTTC. This sequence encodes CASSYSNGDASYEQYF.

The chain employs TRBV19 and TRBJ2-7, with 8 bases matching TRBD1. The V and J ends lost 2 bases and 1 base, in that order; junction bases with no gene match: 7. This CDR3 region has 16 residues. Germline CDR1 LNHDA, CDR2 SQIVND (reference sequence). The CDR3 spells CASSIRQGTSSYEQYF. In DNA form, the CDR3 reads TGTGCCAGTAGTATACGACAGGGGACCTCTTCCTACGAGCAGTACTTC.

The chain has TRBV28 and TRBJ1-4, with D perhaps matching TRBD1 (5 bases). CDR1 and CDR2 from the germline V gene are MDHEN and SYDVKM. The CDR3 contains 15 residues. The germline V and J ends were trimmed by 2 bases and 5 bases, with 12 bases remaining between them. CDR3 amino acids: CASSLQGGGNEKLFF. Written as DNA, the CDR3 is TGTGCCAGCAGTTTACAGGGAGGAGGAAATGAAAAACTGTTTTTT. The full variable domain, rest sourced from reference TRBV28 and TRBJ1-4, is DVKVTQSSRYLVKRTGEKVFLECVQDMDHENMFWYRQDPGLGLRLIYFSYDVKMKEKGDIPEGYSVSREKKERFSLILESASTNQTSMYLCASSLQGGGNEKLFFGSGTQLSVL.

V is TRBV5-6 and J is TRBJ2-7, with 8 bases that match TRBD1. J lost 5 bases, V lost 0 bases, and 10 bases had no gene match. Per germline, CDR1 SGHDT and CDR2 YYEEEE. There are 16 residues in the CDR3. The CDR3: CASSLGTGGRIHEQYF. DNA for the CDR3: TGTGCCAGCAGCTTGGGCACAGGGGGAAGGATCCACGAGCAGTACTTC.

This clone has only a few counts. The chain has TRBV7-2 and TRBJ1-2; D perhaps matches TRBD1 (5 bases). Deletions cut 0 bases from V and 4 bases from J, with 15 bases between. The CDR3 runs 16 residues. Germline V gives CDR1 SGHTA, CDR2 FQGNSA. The CDR3 protein is CASSLAPRVSSYGYTF. The CDR3 coding sequence is TGTGCCAGCAGCTTAGCGCCCAGGGTATCATCCTATGGCTACACCTTC.

This chain uses TRBV23-1 with TRBJ1-5, with D uncertain. TRBV23-1 is reported as an ORF; its role is uncertain. The V end was cut by 4 bases, the J end by 1 base, with 17 bases between. There are 17 residues in the CDR3. Written as DNA, the CDR3 is TGCGCCAGCAGTCGACGGGCCGGGTGGGGAAGCAATCAGCCCCAGCATTTT. This gives the protein CASSRRAGWGSNQPQHF.

In DNA, the CDR3 is TGTGCCAGCAGTTACCTGTTGGGGGGGTCCTACGAGCAGTACTTC. Its translation is CASSYLLGGSYEQYF. The chain carries TRBV6-5 and TRBJ2-7; 7 nucleotides line up with TRBD2. Germline V CDR1 and CDR2: MNHEY, SVGAGI. CDR3 length equals 15 residues. V dropped 2 bases and J dropped 1; count of bases not matched to a gene: 5.

The chain carries TRBV6-1 and TRBJ2-3; 9 bases fit TRBD1. V was clipped by 5 bases and J by 2 bases; unmatched bases: 8. The CDR3 has 16 amino acids. CDR1 and CDR2 from the germline V gene are MNHNS and SASEGT. This CDR3 reads CASSKGDRVYTDTQYF. The CDR3 DNA reads as TGTGCCAGCAGTAAAGGGGACAGGGTATACACAGATACGCAGTATTTT.

The chain combines TRBV19 with TRBJ1-1; no definite D call. The CDR3 is 13 residues long. CDR1 is LNHDA, CDR2 SQIVND, per germline (reference sequence). Trimming left V 10 bases short and J 1 base short, with 13 bases between. As DNA, the CDR3 is TGTGCCACCCAACTCTCAAGGAACACTGAAGCTTTCTTT. Translating it yields CATQLSRNTEAFF.

The chain employs TRBV5-1 and TRBJ1-1, with a weak D call TRBD1 (6 bases). The germline gives CDR1 SGHRS, CDR2 YFSETQ. The CDR3 runs 15 residues. Trimming took off 2 bases at V and 1 base at J, with 12 bases between the two ends. The CDR3 region is CASSFPDRSNTEAFF. The CDR3 nucleotides read TGCGCCAGCAGCTTCCCGGACAGATCGAACACTGAAGCTTTCTTT. The full variable domain, in which reference TRBV5-1 and TRBJ1-1 provide the parts outside the CDR3, is KAGVTQTPRYLIKTRGQQVTLSCSPISGHRSVSWYQQTPGQGLQFLFEYFSETQRNKGNFPGRFSGRQFSNSRSEMNVSTLELGDSALYLCASSFPDRSNTEAFFGQGTRLTVV.

This sequence joins TRBV19 and TRBJ2-1; 10 positions agree with TRBD1. Trimming cost V 9 bases and J 4 bases; bases outside gene matches: 12. Germline values: CDR1 LNHDA, CDR2 SQIVND (reference sequence). The CDR3 is 16 residues long. The CDR3 loop reads CASTPRTGGKYNEQFF. CDR3 sequence (DNA): TGTGCCAGCACCCCTCGGACAGGGGGGAAATACAATGAGCAGTTCTTC.

The chain combines TRBV7-6 with TRBJ1-5, with a tentative D call TRBD1 (5 bases). The CDR3 runs 18 residues. Deletions cut 2 bases from V and 2 bases from J, with 19 bases between. Germline CDR1 SGHVS, CDR2 FNYEAQ. In DNA, the CDR3 is TGTGCCAGCAGCTTACGTGCAGGGCAAGGAGATGGCAATCAGCCCCAGCATTTT. Its protein product is CASSLRAGQGDGNQPQHF.

This clone was observed a single time. The rearrangement links TRBV7-6 to TRBJ2-5; D might be TRBD2 (6 bases). The CDR3 runs to 14 residues. CDR1 is SGHVS, CDR2 FNYEAQ, per germline. Trimming left V 5 bases short and J 1 base short, with 11 bases between. Here the CDR3 DNA reads TGTGCCAGCAGCCCGCGGGGAACCCAAGAGACCCAGTACTTC. Encoded protein: CASSPRGTQETQYF.

The chain combines TRBV19 with TRBJ1-4; D is ambiguous. This CDR3 region has 15 residues. The germline CDR1 and CDR2 sequences are LNHDA and SQIVND (reference sequence). V lost 1 base and J 1 base, leaving 7 bases between the germline ends. The CDR3 region is CASSIVGETNEKLFF. The CDR3, as DNA: TGTGCCAGTAGTATAGTTGGGGAAACTAATGAAAAACTGTTTTTT.

The genes are TRBV14 and TRBJ1-4; D call uncertain. The CDR3 is made up of 13 amino acids. Looked up from germline, CDR1 is SGHDN and CDR2 is FVKESK. V lost 6 bases to trimming and J lost 0 bases, with 5 bases between them. The CDR3 loop is CASSLATNEKLFF. CDR3 nucleotide sequence: TGTGCCAGCAGTCTAGCAACTAATGAAAAACTGTTTTTT.

This CDR3 reads CAISESGVAGFYEQYF. DNA for the CDR3: TGTGCCATCAGTGAGTCGGGGGTAGCGGGGTTTTACGAGCAGTACTTC. V gene TRBV10-3 combines with J gene TRBJ2-7; 8 bases align to TRBD2. The CDR3 runs to 16 residues. Germline V gene lookup returns CDR1 ENHRY and CDR2 SYGVKD. V shed 0 bases, J shed 4 bases, and the junction held 8 bases outside the gene matches.

The chain couples TRBV5-1 to TRBJ2-3, with 11 bases matching TRBD2. This CDR3 has 17 amino acids. Germline V gene lookup returns CDR1 SGHRS and CDR2 YFSETQ. V lost 4 bases, J lost 0 bases, and 7 bases stayed unmatched. DNA for the CDR3: TGCGCCAGCAGCCCGCCGGGACTAGCGGCTAGCACAGATACGCAGTATTTT. This sequence encodes CASSPPGLAASTDTQYF.

The V and J genes are TRBV19 and TRBJ2-7, with D tentatively TRBD1 or TRBD2 (5 bases each). Germline CDR1 reads LNHDA; CDR2 reads SQIVND (reference sequence). The CDR3 extends over 15 amino acids. Trimming shortened V by 5 bases and J by 3 bases, and 17 bases separated the two germline ends. The CDR3 DNA reads as TGTGCCAGTAGTTCCCGGGGCGCCCTAGACTACGAGCAGTACTTC. Amino acids: CASSSRGALDYEQYF.

The rearrangement links TRBV10-3 to TRBJ2-2; D ambiguous. This CDR3 has 12 amino acids. Germline V CDR1 and CDR2: ENHRY, SYGVKD. Deletions cut 6 bases from V and 3 bases from J, with 5 bases between. The CDR3 DNA sequence: TGTGCCATCAGGACTTACACCGGGGAGCTGTTTTTT. This translates into CAIRTYTGELFF.